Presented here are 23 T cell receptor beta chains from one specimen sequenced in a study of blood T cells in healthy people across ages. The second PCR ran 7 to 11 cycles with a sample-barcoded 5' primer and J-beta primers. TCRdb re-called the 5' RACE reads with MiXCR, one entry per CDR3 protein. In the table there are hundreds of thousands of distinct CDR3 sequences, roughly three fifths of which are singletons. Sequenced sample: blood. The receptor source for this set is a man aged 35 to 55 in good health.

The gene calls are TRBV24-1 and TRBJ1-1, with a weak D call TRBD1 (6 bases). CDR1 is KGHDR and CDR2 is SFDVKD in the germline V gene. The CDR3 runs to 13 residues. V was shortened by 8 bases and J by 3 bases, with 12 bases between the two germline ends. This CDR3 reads CATKNREYTEAFF. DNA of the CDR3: TGTGCCACCAAGAACAGGGAGTACACTGAAGCTTTCTTT.

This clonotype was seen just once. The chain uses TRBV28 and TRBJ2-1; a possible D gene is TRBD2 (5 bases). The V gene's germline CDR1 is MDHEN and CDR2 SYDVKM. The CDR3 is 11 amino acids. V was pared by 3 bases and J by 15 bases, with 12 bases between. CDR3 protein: CASSLGGFWFF. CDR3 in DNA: TGTGCCAGCAGTTTGGGCGGGTTTTGGTTCTTC.

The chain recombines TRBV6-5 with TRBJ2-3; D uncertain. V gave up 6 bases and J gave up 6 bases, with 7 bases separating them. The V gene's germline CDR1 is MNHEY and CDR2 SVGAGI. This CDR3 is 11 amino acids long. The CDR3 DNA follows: TGTGCCAGCAGGGACGACGATACGCAGTATTTT. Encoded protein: CASRDDDTQYF.

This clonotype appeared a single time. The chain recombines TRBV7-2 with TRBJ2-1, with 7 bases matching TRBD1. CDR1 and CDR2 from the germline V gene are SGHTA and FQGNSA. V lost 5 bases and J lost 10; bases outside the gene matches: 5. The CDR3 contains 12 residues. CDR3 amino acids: CASSPDRVEQFF. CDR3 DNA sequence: TGTGCCAGCAGCCCAGACAGGGTGGAGCAGTTCTTC. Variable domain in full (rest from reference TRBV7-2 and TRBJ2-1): GAGVSQSPSNKVTEKGKDVELRCDPISGHTALYWYRQSLGQGLEFLIYFQGNSAPDKSGLPSDRFSAERTGGSVSTLTIQRTQQEDSAVYLCASSPDRVEQFFGPGTRLTVL.

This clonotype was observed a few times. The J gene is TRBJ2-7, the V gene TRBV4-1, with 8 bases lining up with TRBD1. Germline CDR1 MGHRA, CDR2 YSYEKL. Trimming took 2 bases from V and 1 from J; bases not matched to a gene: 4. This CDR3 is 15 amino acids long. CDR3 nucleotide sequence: TGCGCCAGCAGCCAAAGGACAGGGACATCCTACGAGCAGTACTTC. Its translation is CASSQRTGTSYEQYF.

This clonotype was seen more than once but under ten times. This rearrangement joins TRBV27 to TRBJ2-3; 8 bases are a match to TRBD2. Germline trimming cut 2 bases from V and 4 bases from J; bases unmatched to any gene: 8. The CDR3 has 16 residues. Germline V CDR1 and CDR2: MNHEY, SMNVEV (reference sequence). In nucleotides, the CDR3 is TGTGCCAGCAGTTTAGGGGTTAGCGGGAACTCAGATACGCAGTATTTT. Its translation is CASSLGVSGNSDTQYF.

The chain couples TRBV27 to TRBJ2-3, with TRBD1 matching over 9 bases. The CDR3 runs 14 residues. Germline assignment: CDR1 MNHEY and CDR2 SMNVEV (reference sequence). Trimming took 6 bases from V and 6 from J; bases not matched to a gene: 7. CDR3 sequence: CASRQDRGEDTQYF. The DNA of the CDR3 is TGTGCCAGCAGACAGGACAGGGGTGAGGATACGCAGTATTTT.

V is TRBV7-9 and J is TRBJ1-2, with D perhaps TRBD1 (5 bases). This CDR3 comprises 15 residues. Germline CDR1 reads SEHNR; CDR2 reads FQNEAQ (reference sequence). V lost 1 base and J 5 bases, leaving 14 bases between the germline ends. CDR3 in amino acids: CASSLDGREKYGYTF. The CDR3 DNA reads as TGTGCCAGCAGCTTAGATGGCAGGGAGAAATATGGCTACACCTTC.

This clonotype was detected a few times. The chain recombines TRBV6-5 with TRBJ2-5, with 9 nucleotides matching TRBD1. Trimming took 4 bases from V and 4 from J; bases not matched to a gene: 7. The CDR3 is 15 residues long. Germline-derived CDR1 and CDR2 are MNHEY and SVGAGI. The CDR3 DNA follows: TGTGCCAGCAGTTCGACCGGGACAGGGTCAGAGACCCAGTACTTC. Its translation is CASSSTGTGSETQYF.

DNA for the CDR3: TGTGCCAGCAGTCACCTTACAGGGACCGATCTCAATGAGCAGTTCTTC. Translating gives CASSHLTGTDLNEQFF. V usage is TRBV6-1 and J usage is TRBJ2-1; possible D gene TRBD1, 6 bases. Trimming shortened V by 5 bases and J by 6 bases, and 20 bases separated the two germline ends. In germline, CDR1 is MNHNS, CDR2 SASEGT. This CDR3 is built from 16 residues.

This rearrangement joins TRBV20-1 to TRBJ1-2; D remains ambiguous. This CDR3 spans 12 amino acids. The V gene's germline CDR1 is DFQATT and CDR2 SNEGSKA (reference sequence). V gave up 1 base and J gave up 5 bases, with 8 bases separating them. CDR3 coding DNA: TGCAGTGCTAGAGCCATGACTTATGGCTACACCTTC. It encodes CSARAMTYGYTF.

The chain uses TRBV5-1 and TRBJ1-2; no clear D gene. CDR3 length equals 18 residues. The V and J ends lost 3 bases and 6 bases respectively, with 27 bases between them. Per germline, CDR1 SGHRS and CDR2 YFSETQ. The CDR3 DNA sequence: TGCGCCAGCAGCTCTGTTAACCTCAACCCGGGCAGAGGTAATGGCTACACCTTC. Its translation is CASSSVNLNPGRGNGYTF.

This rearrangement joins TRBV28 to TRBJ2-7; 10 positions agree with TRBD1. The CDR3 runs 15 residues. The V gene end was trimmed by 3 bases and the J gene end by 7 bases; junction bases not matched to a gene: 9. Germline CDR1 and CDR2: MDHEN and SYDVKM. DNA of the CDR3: TGTGCCAGCAGTTTGGGGGACAGGGGCTACGCGGAGCAGTACTTC. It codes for CASSLGDRGYAEQYF. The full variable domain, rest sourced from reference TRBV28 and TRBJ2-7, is DVKVTQSSRYLVKRTGEKVFLECVQDMDHENMFWYRQDPGLGLRLIYFSYDVKMKEKGDIPEGYSVSREKKERFSLILESASTNQTSMYLCASSLGDRGYAEQYFGPGTRLTVT.

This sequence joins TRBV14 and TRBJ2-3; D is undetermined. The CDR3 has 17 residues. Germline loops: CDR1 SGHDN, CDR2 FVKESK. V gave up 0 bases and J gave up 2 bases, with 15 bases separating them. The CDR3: CASSQDHRAENTDTQYF. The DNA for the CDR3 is TGTGCCAGCAGCCAAGATCATAGGGCAGAAAACACAGATACGCAGTATTTT.

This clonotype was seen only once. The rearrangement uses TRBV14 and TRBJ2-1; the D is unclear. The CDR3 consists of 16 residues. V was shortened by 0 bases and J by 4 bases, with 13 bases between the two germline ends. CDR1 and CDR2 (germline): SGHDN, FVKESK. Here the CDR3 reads CASSQDRRKWYNEQFF. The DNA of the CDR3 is TGTGCCAGCAGCCAAGATCGGAGAAAATGGTACAATGAGCAGTTCTTC.

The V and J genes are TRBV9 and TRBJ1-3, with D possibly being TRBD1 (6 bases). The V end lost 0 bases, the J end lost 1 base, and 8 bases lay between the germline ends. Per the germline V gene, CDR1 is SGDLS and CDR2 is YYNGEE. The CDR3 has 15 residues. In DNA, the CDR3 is TGTGCCAGCAGCGTAGAGGGGGTTTCTGGAAACACCATATATTTT. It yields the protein CASSVEGVSGNTIYF.

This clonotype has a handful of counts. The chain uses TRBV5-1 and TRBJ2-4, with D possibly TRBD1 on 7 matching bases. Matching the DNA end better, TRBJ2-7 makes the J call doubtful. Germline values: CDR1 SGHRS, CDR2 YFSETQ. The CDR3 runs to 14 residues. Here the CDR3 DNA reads TGCGCCAGCACCAGCGGGCAGGGGGACGACGAGCAGTACTTC. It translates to CASTSGQGDDEQYF.

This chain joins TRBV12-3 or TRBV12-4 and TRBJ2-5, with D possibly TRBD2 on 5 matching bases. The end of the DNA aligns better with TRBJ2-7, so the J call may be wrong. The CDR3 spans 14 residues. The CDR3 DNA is TGTGCCAGCAGTTCCCCCGGGCTAGCACGCGAGCAGTACTTC. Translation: CASSSPGLAREQYF.

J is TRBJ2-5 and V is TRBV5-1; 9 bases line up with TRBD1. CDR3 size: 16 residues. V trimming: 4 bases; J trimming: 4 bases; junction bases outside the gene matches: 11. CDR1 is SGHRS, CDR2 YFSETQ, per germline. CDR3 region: CASSPPQGAGGETQYF. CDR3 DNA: TGCGCCAGCAGCCCCCCACAGGGGGCAGGAGGAGAGACCCAGTACTTC.

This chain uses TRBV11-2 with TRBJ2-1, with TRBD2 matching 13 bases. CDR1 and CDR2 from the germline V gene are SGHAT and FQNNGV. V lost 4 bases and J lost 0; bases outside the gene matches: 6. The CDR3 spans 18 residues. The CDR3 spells CASSSTSGRTSSYNEQFF. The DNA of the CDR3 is TGTGCCAGCAGCTCGACTAGCGGGAGGACAAGCTCCTACAATGAGCAGTTCTTC.

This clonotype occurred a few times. The CDR3 bases are TGTGCCAGCAGCTTAGCGGCTACCAATGAGCAGTTCTTC. Translation: CASSLAATNEQFF. The rearrangement uses TRBV11-3 and TRBJ2-1; D is undetermined. V was cut by 1 base and J by 6 bases, with 7 bases left in between. The CDR3 is 13 residues long. Germline V gives CDR1 SGHNT, CDR2 YENEEA.

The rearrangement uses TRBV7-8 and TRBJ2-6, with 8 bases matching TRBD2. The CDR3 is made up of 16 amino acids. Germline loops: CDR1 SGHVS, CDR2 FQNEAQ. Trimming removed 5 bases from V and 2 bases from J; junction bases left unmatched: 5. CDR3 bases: TGTGCCAGCAGCCTAACGGGGGGGCCTGGGGCCAACGTCCTGACTTTC. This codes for CASSLTGGPGANVLTF.

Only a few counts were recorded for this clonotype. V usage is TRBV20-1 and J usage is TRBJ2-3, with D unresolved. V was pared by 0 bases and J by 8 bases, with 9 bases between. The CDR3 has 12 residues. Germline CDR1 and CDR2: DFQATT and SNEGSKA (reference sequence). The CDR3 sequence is CSARDTGATQYF. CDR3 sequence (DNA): TGCAGTGCTAGAGATACGGGTGCTACGCAGTATTTT.